Listed here are 20 T cell receptor beta chains from one sample, sequenced in a study of blood T cell repertoires in COVID-19 (dated by TCRdb to 2020 to 2022). Library generation was performed with the immunoSEQ multiplex PCR assay. TCRdb took this table from immuneACCESS and kept in-frame rearrangements with V and J called. Such tables lack part of the clones; where checked against another copy, unresolved V genes explain under half of the gap, and the rest is unexplained. The sample table records about 190,000 clones; approximately 84% of these occur just once. The top ten clones comprise about 3.5% of the sample. Sequencing was performed on PBMCs or T cells enriched from blood (not recorded which). The source is a woman younger than 45 who had recovered from COVID-19.

V is TRBV7-9 and J is TRBJ1-1, with 7 bases lining up with TRBD1. Losses at the gene ends were 3 bases for V and 1 base for J; bases not matched to a gene: 2. Germline V gives CDR1 SEHNR, CDR2 FQNEAQ (reference sequence). The CDR3 is made up of 14 amino acids. The CDR3 protein is CASSFAGGNTEAFF. CDR3 in DNA: TGTGCCAGCAGCTTCGCAGGGGGGAACACTGAAGCTTTCTTT.

This sequence joins TRBV6-5 and TRBJ1-1, with TRBD1 matching over 9 bases. Trimming removed 6 bases from V and 0 bases from J; junction bases left unmatched: 2. In germline, CDR1 is MNHEY, CDR2 SVGAGI. This CDR3 region has 14 residues. The CDR3 coding sequence is TGTGCCAGCAGACAGGGGGCCATGAACACTGAAGCTTTCTTT. Encoded protein: CASRQGAMNTEAFF.

The chain links TRBV19 to TRBJ2-7; 7 positions match TRBD2. Looked up from germline, CDR1 is LNHDA and CDR2 is SQIVND (reference sequence). Losses at the gene ends were 4 bases for V and 4 bases for J; bases not matched to a gene: 7. The CDR3 consists of 14 residues. The CDR3 DNA sequence: TGTGCCAGTAGTAACGTCGGGGGGATATACGAGCAGTACTTC. Translation gives CASSNVGGIYEQYF.

This chain connects TRBV3-1 (or the pseudogene TRBV3-2) to TRBJ1-2; D call uncertain. Trimming removed 7 bases at V and 5 bases at J, with 23 bases between. CDR1 and CDR2 from the germline V gene are LGHDT and YNNKEL (reference sequence). The CDR3 sequence is 16 residues long. The CDR3 sequence is CASTRDFPGLGYGYTF. The CDR3 bases are TGTGCCAGCACCCGGGATTTCCCTGGGTTGGGTTATGGCTACACCTTC.

The sample holds one count of this clone. V gene TRBV9 combines with J gene TRBJ2-3, with 9 nucleotides matching TRBD2. V lost 2 bases, J lost 4 bases, and 8 bases stayed unmatched. Germline CDR1 and CDR2: SGDLS and YYNGEE. The CDR3 loop spans 16 amino acids. In DNA, the CDR3 is TGTGCCAGCAGCGTTCTAATAGCGGGAGAAGCAGATACGCAGTATTTT. Amino acids: CASSVLIAGEADTQYF.

The chain combines TRBV10-3 with TRBJ2-3; D gene ambiguous. The CDR3 sequence is 13 residues long. Germline-derived CDR1 and CDR2 are ENHRY and SYGVKD. V was trimmed by 2 bases and J by 8 bases, leaving 11 bases between them. CDR3 sequence reads: CAISETGPGTQYF. The CDR3 DNA is TGTGCCATCAGTGAGACTGGCCCGGGTACGCAGTATTTT.

This clone has more than one count but fewer than ten. This sequence joins TRBV18 and TRBJ1-5; D gene ambiguous. V gave up 6 bases and J gave up 0 bases, with 15 bases separating them. The CDR3 contains 16 residues. CDR1 is KGHSH, CDR2 LQKENI, per germline. For the CDR3, the DNA is TGTGCCAGCTCCAACCTGGGCCAGTCTAGCAATCAGCCCCAGCATTTT. It yields the protein CASSNLGQSSNQPQHF. Full variable domain (rest looked up from reference TRBV18 and TRBJ1-5): NAGVMQNPRHLVRRRGQEARLRCSPMKGHSHVYWYRQLPEEGLKFMVYLQKENIIDESGMPKERFSAEFPKEGPSILRIQQVVRGDSAAYFCASSNLGQSSNQPQHFGDGTRLSIL.

This sequence joins TRBV5-1 and TRBJ1-1; tentatively, D is TRBD1 (5 bases). CDR1 is SGHRS and CDR2 is YFSETQ in the germline V gene. The V gene lost 2 bases and the J gene lost 1 base, with 9 bases spanning the gap. This CDR3 contains 14 residues. Written as DNA, the CDR3 is TGCGCCAGCAGCTTTCGCGGACAGAACACTGAAGCTTTCTTT. Translating it yields CASSFRGQNTEAFF.

V gene TRBV9 combines with J gene TRBJ1-6, with D perhaps TRBD1 (5 bases). The CDR3 is made up of 14 amino acids. CDR1 and CDR2 (germline): SGDLS, YYNGEE. V dropped 1 base and J dropped 7 bases, with 9 bases sitting between them. CDR3 residues: CASSVQGDNSPLHF. In DNA form, the CDR3 reads TGTGCCAGCAGCGTACAGGGTGACAATTCACCCCTCCACTTT.

The V gene is TRBV5-1, the J gene TRBJ1-1, with 8 nucleotides matching TRBD1. Germline V gene sequence: CDR1 SGHRS, CDR2 YFSETQ. The CDR3 is 13 residues long. The ends lost 7 bases at V and 1 base at J; junction bases unmatched: 3. CDR3 sequence reads: CASGGQGNTEAFF. The CDR3 coding sequence is TGCGCCAGCGGCGGACAGGGGAACACTGAAGCTTTCTTT. Looking up the rest from reference TRBV5-1 and TRBJ1-1 gives the full variable domain: KAGVTQTPRYLIKTRGQQVTLSCSPISGHRSVSWYQQTPGQGLQFLFEYFSETQRNKGNFPGRFSGRQFSNSRSEMNVSTLELGDSALYLCASGGQGNTEAFFGQGTRLTVV.

The V and J genes are TRBV11-2 and TRBJ2-3; D unresolved. V was trimmed by 5 bases and J by 6 bases, leaving 15 bases between them. The CDR3 covers 14 residues. CDR1 and CDR2 from the germline V gene are SGHAT and FQNNGV. The CDR3 protein is CASSPQAVSDTQYF. CDR3 nucleotides: TGTGCCAGCAGCCCGCAAGCTGTGAGCGATACGCAGTATTTT.

The rearrangement joins TRBV19 to TRBJ1-1; the D gene is possibly TRBD1 (6 bases). Between the trimmed V and J ends, which lost 1 base and 1 base, there was a span of 10 bases. The V gene's germline CDR1 is LNHDA and CDR2 SQIVND (reference sequence). The CDR3 has 15 amino acids. In nucleotides, the CDR3 is TGTGCCAGTAGTATAGTGGAGACAGGGAACACTGAAGCTTTCTTT. Translating it yields CASSIVETGNTEAFF.

This chain connects TRBV28 to TRBJ1-1; D unclear. The V end was cut by 2 bases, the J end by 1 base, with 11 bases between. Germline V gene data show CDR1 as MDHEN and CDR2 as SYDVKM. This CDR3 spans 15 amino acids. For the CDR3, the DNA is TGTGCCAGCAGTTTACCTCACGGGAAGAACACTGAAGCTTTCTTT. This sequence encodes CASSLPHGKNTEAFF.

This clone was counted a few times. The chain uses TRBV5-6 and TRBJ1-6, with a possible D match to TRBD1 (6 bases). V was trimmed by 4 bases and J by 4 bases, leaving 12 bases between them. The V gene's germline CDR1 is SGHDT and CDR2 YYEEEE. The CDR3 sequence is 15 residues long. CDR3 region: CASSLDSPYNSPLHF. The CDR3, as DNA: TGTGCCAGCAGCCTGGACAGCCCATATAATTCACCCCTCCACTTT.

The chain is built from TRBV27 and TRBJ2-3; 9 bases fit TRBD1. Losses at the gene ends were 5 bases for V and 7 bases for J; bases not matched to a gene: 4. The length of the CDR3 is 13 residues. Germline V gene lookup returns CDR1 MNHEY and CDR2 SMNVEV (reference sequence). The CDR3 nucleotides are TGTGCCAGCAGTCAGGGGACAGGGAATACGCAGTATTTT. Protein product: CASSQGTGNTQYF.

CDR3 nucleotides: TGCGCCAGCAGCCAAGATAGAGGACAGTACGGGGAGCTGTTTTTT. Encoded protein: CASSQDRGQYGELFF. The gene calls are TRBV4-1 and TRBJ2-2; tentative D call: TRBD1 (6 bases). In germline, CDR1 is MGHRA, CDR2 YSYEKL. CDR3 size: 15 residues. The V and J ends lost 0 bases and 7 bases respectively, with 12 bases between them.

The chain links TRBV14 to TRBJ1-2, with 9 positions matching TRBD1. After removal of 2 bases from V and 5 bases from J, the junction contained 6 bases not matched to a gene. CDR1 is SGHDN and CDR2 is FVKESK in the germline V gene. This CDR3 spans 15 amino acids. The CDR3, as DNA: TGTGCCAGCAGCCAACGTACAGGGGGCATATATGGCTACACCTTC. This sequence encodes CASSQRTGGIYGYTF. Combining the CDR3 with reference TRBV14 and TRBJ1-2 gives the whole variable domain EAGVTQFPSHSVIEKGQTVTLRCDPISGHDNLYWYRRVMGKEIKFLLHFVKESKQDESGMPNNRFLAERTGGTYSTLKVQPAELEDSGVYFCASSQRTGGIYGYTFGSGTRLTVV.

The chain couples TRBV18 to TRBJ2-2, with D hard to call. Germline values: CDR1 KGHSH, CDR2 LQKENI. The length of the CDR3 is 14 residues. The germline V and J ends were trimmed by 0 bases and 3 bases, with 5 bases remaining between them. CDR3 in DNA: TGTGCCAGCTCACCACCCGGGTACACCGGGGAGCTGTTTTTT. Amino acids: CASSPPGYTGELFF.

CDR3 bases: TGTGCCAGCACCTATAGGGCTAGCGGGGGGGCATATACGCAGTATTTT. Protein sequence: CASTYRASGGAYTQYF. The chain employs TRBV7-2 and TRBJ2-3, with 12 bases fitting TRBD2. Unmatched junction bases numbered 12, after V lost 7 bases and J lost 7 bases. The CDR3 covers 16 residues. The germline V gene has CDR1 SGHTA and CDR2 FQGNSA.

The chain recombines TRBV6-4 with TRBJ1-2; 7 bases line up with TRBD1. The CDR3 runs to 16 residues. J lost 4 bases, V lost 0 bases, and 8 bases had no gene match. In germline, CDR1 is MRHNA, CDR2 SNTAGT. The CDR3 spells CASSDSIGDSPYGYTF. In DNA, the CDR3 is TGTGCCAGCAGTGACTCGATTGGGGACAGCCCCTATGGCTACACCTTC.